A selection of T cell receptor beta chains follows, all from one sample in a study of blood T cell repertoires in COVID-19. Sequencing was performed with immunoSEQ multiplex PCR; in TCRdb, only in-frame clones are kept and a portion is missing. The repertoire consists of 60,000 to 65,000 clones, with 65% to 90% occurring once and the leading ten covering approximately 5.6%. Sequenced sample: peripheral blood. All receptors derive from a woman aged 60-70 years with acute or convalescent COVID-19. Both conserved end residues are trimmed from each CDR3.

J: TRBJ1-2
V: TRBV24-1
CDR3: ATSDRVQGRAYGYT

J: TRBJ2-5
V: TRBV7-3
CDR3: ASIIRCDRASDQETQY

J: TRBJ2-7
V: TRBV5-6
CDR3: ASSLGGAYYEQY

J: TRBJ1-2
V: TRBV19
CDR3: ASSAGLNGGYT

J: TRBJ1-2
V: TRBV5-1
CDR3: ASSSGTGGSGYGYT

J: TRBJ1-1
V: TRBV27
CDR3: ASSLQGILNTEAF

J: TRBJ2-6
V: TRBV13
CDR3: ASSRRAGGLSGANVLT

J: TRBJ1-1
V: TRBV29-1
CDR3: STTPGQANTEAF

J: TRBJ2-1
V: TRBV6-1
CDR3: ASSEAYRGNEQF

J: TRBJ1-5
V: TRBV10-3
CDR3: AISEAGNSNQPQH

J: TRBJ1-3
V: TRBV2
CDR3: ASSGWSRASGNTIY

J: TRBJ1-3
V: TRBV7-6
CDR3: ASSFGAGNTIY

J: TRBJ2-1
V: TRBV5-1
CDR3: ASSSRREQF

J: TRBJ1-6
V: TRBV18
CDR3: ASSQDSNSPLH

J: TRBJ1-2
V: TRBV5-1
CDR3: ASSSANREGYT

J: TRBJ1-6
V: TRBV7-3
CDR3: ASSFDSYNSPLH

J: TRBJ2-2
V: TRBV9
CDR3: ASSVGLWTSGGLNTGELF

J: TRBJ1-5
V: TRBV10-3
CDR3: AISESGGQPQH

J: TRBJ2-1
V: TRBV6-1
CDR3: ASSEGDFRVEQF

J: TRBJ1-6
V: TRBV5-6
CDR3: ASSQTGAVHSPLH

J: TRBJ2-5
V: TRBV5-4
CDR3: ASSGGTGEQETQY

J: TRBJ1-2
V: TRBV7-2
CDR3: ASSAGGGYYGYT

J: TRBJ2-5
V: TRBV10-1
CDR3: ASSQTGSGETQY

J: TRBJ1-1
V: TRBV7-2
CDR3: ASSPSQGSVTEAF

J: TRBJ1-3
V: TRBV4-1
CDR3: ASSQDPGRGNTIY

J: TRBJ1-1
V: TRBV4-2
CDR3: ASSQDPGGNTEAF

J: TRBJ1-1
V: TRBV6-5
CDR3: ASSSGNTEAF

J: TRBJ1-5
V: TRBV20-1
CDR3: SASSSGQPQH